This T cell receptor (beta chain) was documented in a study of cytomegalovirus exposure and HLA in healthy donors. Study conclusions and caveats: Sequencing probably produced one cluster of sequence variants that were highly shared. Later on, a genetic analysis was performed. It linked a missense variant in DCLRE1C with V- and J-gene trimming of TCR beta. Within an earlier analysis, most TCR beta V segments proved productive either about 90% or about 30% of the time. Most CMV-associated TCR beta chains were later found to appear HLA-restricted.

In its sample, this clone was seen a few times. Its antigen remains unidentified. The germline V gene has CDR1 SNHLY and CDR2 FYNNEI. The CDR3 sequence is 12 residues long. The V end was cut by 6 bases, the J end by 5 bases, with 11 bases between. Vbeta (60) and Jbeta (13) primers were used in the PCR. Profiled with immunoSEQ multiplex PCR; TCRdb holds only in-frame clones, not every one. The table includes some 130,000 clones, over 70% detected once. The specimen sequenced was PBMCs. This clonotype was sampled from a woman aged 40 to 49 in good health and CMV-seronegative. This rearrangement joins TRBV2 to TRBJ2-7; D is ambiguous. The CDR3 sequence: CASRKDGDEQYF. The DNA of the CDR3 is TGTGCCAGCAGAAAAGACGGAGACGAGCAGTACTTC.